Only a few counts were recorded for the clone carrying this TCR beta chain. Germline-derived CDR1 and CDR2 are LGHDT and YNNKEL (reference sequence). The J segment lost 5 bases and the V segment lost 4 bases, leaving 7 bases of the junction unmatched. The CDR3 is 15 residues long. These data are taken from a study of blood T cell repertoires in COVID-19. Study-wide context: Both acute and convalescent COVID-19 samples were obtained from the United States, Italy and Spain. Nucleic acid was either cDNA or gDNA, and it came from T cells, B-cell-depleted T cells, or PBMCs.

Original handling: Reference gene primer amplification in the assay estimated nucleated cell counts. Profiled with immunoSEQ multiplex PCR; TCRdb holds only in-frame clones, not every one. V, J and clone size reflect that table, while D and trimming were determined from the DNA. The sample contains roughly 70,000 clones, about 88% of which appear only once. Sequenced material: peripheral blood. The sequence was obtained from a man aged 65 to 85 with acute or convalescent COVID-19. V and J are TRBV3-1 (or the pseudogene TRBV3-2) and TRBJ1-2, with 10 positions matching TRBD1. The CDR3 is CASSLRTGGQYGYTF. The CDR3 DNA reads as TGTGCCAGCAGCCTCCGGACAGGGGGTCAGTATGGCTACACCTTC.